These 19 T cell receptor beta chains originate from one sample sequenced in a study of blood T cells in healthy people across ages. Next came a second PCR, run for roughly 6 to 11 cycles, which used a sample-barcoded 5' primer along with a J-beta primer mix. A single record per CDR3 protein comes from TCRdb applying MiXCR to the 5' RACE reads. Among 2 million or so distinct CDR3 sequences listed, about 49% were seen once. The sample comprised blood. These TCRs come from a woman aged 40 to 50 in good health.

The rearrangement uses TRBV4-3 and TRBJ2-1, with 8 bases aligning to TRBD1. Trimming removed 0 bases from V and 10 bases from J; junction bases left unmatched: 5. CDR3 length equals 14 residues. The germline CDR1 and CDR2 sequences are LGHNA and YSLEER. CDR3 sequence reads: CASSQEGRGLEQFF. DNA of the CDR3: TGCGCCAGCAGCCAAGAAGGCAGGGGGCTCGAGCAGTTCTTC.

The genes are TRBV6-2 or TRBV6-3 and TRBJ2-1; D might be TRBD1 or TRBD2, each matching 5 bases. There are 19 residues in the CDR3. Per the germline V gene, CDR1 is MNHEY and CDR2 is SVGEGT. With 1 base removed from V and 3 bases from J, the gap between germline ends came to 22 bases. The CDR3 region has the DNA TGTGCCAGCAGTTACTGGGCGGCTGCGGCAGGGACGCGCTACAATGAGCAGTTCTTC. Protein sequence: CASSYWAAAAGTRYNEQFF.

In this sample, this clonotype turned up once. The gene calls are TRBV12-3 or TRBV12-4 and TRBJ1-2; D perhaps matches TRBD1 (5 bases). Trimming took 6 bases from V and 8 from J, leaving 16 bases between them. This CDR3 has 13 amino acids. The CDR3 DNA is TGTGCCAGCAGCTTCGACAGACCCCAGGGCTACACCTTC. It specifies CASSFDRPQGYTF.

This clonotype was counted a few times. The chain carries TRBV27 and TRBJ2-7; 14 bases are a match to TRBD2. The CDR3 is 17 residues long. Per the germline V gene, CDR1 is MNHEY and CDR2 is SMNVEV (reference sequence). Trimming took 3 bases from V and 2 from J; bases not matched to a gene: 6. In DNA form, the CDR3 reads TGTGCCAGCAGTTTTGGACTAGCGGGGGGTCCCCCCTACGAGCAGTACTTC. This encodes CASSFGLAGGPPYEQYF.

This chain joins TRBV20-1 and TRBJ1-2, with TRBD1 matching over 8 bases. Germline CDR1 DFQATT, CDR2 SNEGSKA (reference sequence). With V trimmed by 1 base and J by 8 bases, 3 bases remained unmatched. The CDR3 has 12 residues. The CDR3 DNA follows: TGCAGTGCTAGAGTATCAGGGGGCGGCTACACCTTC. It yields the protein CSARVSGGGYTF.

The chain carries TRBV28 and TRBJ2-1; TRBD2 agrees at 14 bases. The V gene's germline CDR1 is MDHEN and CDR2 SYDVKM. The CDR3 is made up of 18 amino acids. Unmatched junction bases numbered 8, after V lost 6 bases and J lost 1 base. CDR3 DNA: TGTGCCAGCAGGGGACTAGCGGGGGCTATTAGGTCCTACAATGAGCAGTTCTTC. Translating gives CASRGLAGAIRSYNEQFF.

V gene TRBV7-2 combines with J gene TRBJ2-3, with D tentatively TRBD2 (5 bases). There are 15 residues in the CDR3. The V end was cut by 5 bases, the J end by 1 base, with 13 bases between. Germline lookup yields CDR1 SGHTA and CDR2 FQGNSA. This chain's CDR3 is CASSPSLAGTDTQYF. Here the CDR3 DNA reads TGTGCCAGCAGCCCCTCCCTAGCCGGCACAGATACGCAGTATTTT.

The chain recombines TRBV6-2 or TRBV6-3 with TRBJ2-3; D is undetermined. The CDR3 is 13 residues long. From germline, CDR1 is MNHEY and CDR2 SVGEGT. Trimming removed 6 bases at V and 2 bases at J, with 9 bases between. The CDR3 here is CASRQASTDTQYF. The DNA of the CDR3 is TGTGCCAGCAGGCAGGCGTCCACAGATACGCAGTATTTT.

The gene calls are TRBV7-2 and TRBJ2-7; a weak D match, TRBD1 (6 bases). With 4 bases removed from V and 5 bases from J, the gap between germline ends came to 12 bases. Germline V CDR1 and CDR2: SGHTA, FQGNSA. The CDR3 runs to 13 residues. The CDR3 sequence: CASSSQGTHEQYF. As DNA, the CDR3 is TGTGCCAGCAGCTCTCAGGGGACCCACGAGCAGTACTTC.

The V gene is TRBV20-1, the J gene TRBJ1-2; 9 bases match TRBD1. Germline loops: CDR1 DFQATT, CDR2 SNEGSKA (reference sequence). CDR3 length: 17 amino acids. V shed 1 base and J 0 bases; nucleotides not matched to a gene: 9. CDR3 nucleotides: TGCAGTGCTAGAGGCTCGGACAGGGGCGAAGCTAACTATGGCTACACCTTC. This gives the protein CSARGSDRGEANYGYTF.

The chain combines TRBV28 with TRBJ2-7, with D tentatively TRBD1 or TRBD2 (7 bases each). Germline V gives CDR1 MDHEN, CDR2 SYDVKM. V dropped 4 bases and J dropped 5 bases, with 15 bases sitting between them. The CDR3 length is 14 residues. The CDR3 coding sequence is TGTGCCAGCAGTTCGACAGGGAGGGTCCACGAGCAGTACTTC. Translation gives CASSSTGRVHEQYF.

For the CDR3, the DNA is TGCGCCAGCAGACAGGGGGACTCTAGCACAGATACGCAGTATTTT. It specifies CASRQGDSSTDTQYF. The chain joins TRBV5-1 to TRBJ2-3, with TRBD1 matching over 8 bases. Germline V gene sequence: CDR1 SGHRS, CDR2 YFSETQ. This CDR3 has 15 residues. Unmatched junction bases numbered 5, after V lost 5 bases and J lost 0 bases.

This clonotype has a handful of counts. For the CDR3, the DNA is TGTGCCAGCAGCTCCTCTAGCGGGGAGACCTACAATGAGCAGTTCTTC. Its protein product is CASSSSSGETYNEQFF. The chain carries TRBV7-2 and TRBJ2-1; 9 bases are a match to TRBD2. Trimming cost V 4 bases and J 2 bases; bases outside gene matches: 6. The CDR3 consists of 16 residues. Looked up from germline, CDR1 is SGHTA and CDR2 is FQGNSA.

This clonotype was found many times. V usage is TRBV20-1 and J usage is TRBJ1-2; D gene ambiguous. Germline V CDR1 and CDR2: DFQATT, SNEGSKA (reference sequence). Trimming shortened V by 0 bases and J by 7 bases, and 9 bases separated the two germline ends. The CDR3 has 12 residues. As DNA, the CDR3 is TGCAGTGCTAGAGATCGAGACGTTGGCTACACCTTC. Encoded protein: CSARDRDVGYTF.

This chain joins TRBV20-1 and TRBJ2-3; the match to TRBD2 covers 8 bases. This CDR3 is built from 15 residues. CDR1 and CDR2 (germline): DFQATT, SNEGSKA (reference sequence). The V and J ends lost 1 base and 2 bases, in that order; junction bases with no gene match: 5. The CDR3 DNA sequence: TGCAGTGCTAGAGTTCGGACTAGCCTCACAGATACGCAGTATTTT. Protein sequence: CSARVRTSLTDTQYF.

This clonotype appeared a few times. This rearrangement joins TRBV6-5 to TRBJ2-7; D ambiguous. Looked up from germline, CDR1 is MNHEY and CDR2 is SVGAGI. The CDR3 sequence is 16 residues long. The V end was cut by 0 bases, the J end by 4 bases, with 16 bases between. Here the CDR3 reads CASSYSSARSYYEQYF. CDR3 in DNA: TGTGCCAGCAGTTACTCGTCGGCACGATCCTATTACGAGCAGTACTTC.

In the case of this clonotype: The junction and the germline gene differ at one end; a read error may be behind it. The chain employs TRBV4-2 and TRBJ2-3; D unclear. The germline CDR1 and CDR2 sequences are LGHNA and YNFKEQ. The CDR3 loop spans 16 amino acids. The CDR3 here is CASGQDPRILTDTQYF. The CDR3 coding sequence is TGTGCCAGCGGCCAAGATCCTCGGATCCTCACAGATACGCAGTATTTT.

This clonotype was found a few times. This chain connects TRBV5-1 to TRBJ2-5; the D gene could be TRBD1 or TRBD2 (6 bases each). V was cut by 6 bases and J by 2 bases, with 14 bases left in between. CDR1 SGHRS and CDR2 YFSETQ come from the germline V gene. This CDR3 comprises 14 residues. The CDR3 DNA reads as TGCGCCAGCAAACAAGGGGGGATACAAGAGACCCAGTACTTC. Translated, it gives CASKQGGIQETQYF.

The chain is built from TRBV12-3 or TRBV12-4 and TRBJ2-6, with D perhaps TRBD2 (6 bases). The CDR3 extends over 19 amino acids. The germline V and J ends were trimmed by 3 bases and 0 bases, with 18 bases remaining between them. Here the CDR3 reads CASSFRRGLTRSGANVLTF. The CDR3 region has the DNA TGTGCCAGCAGTTTTCGGCGGGGTCTTACCCGCTCTGGGGCCAACGTCCTGACTTTC.